This note documents a single T cell receptor beta chain sequence. This entry is derived from a study of cytomegalovirus exposure and HLA in healthy donors. The PCR used 60 Vbeta and 13 Jbeta primers. The method was immunoSEQ multiplex PCR; TCRdb's version includes in-frame clones alone and lacks a portion of them. Its clone listing holds tens of thousands of clones. Trimming removed 2 bases from V and 4 bases from J; junction bases left unmatched: 5. Germline-derived CDR1 and CDR2 are MNHEY and SMNVEV (reference sequence). This CDR3 region has 15 residues. The TCR comes from a man between 45 and 60 years old in good health and CMV-seronegative. The chain uses TRBV27 and TRBJ2-1; TRBD2 matches at 7 bases. Sequenced input: PBMCs. For the CDR3, the DNA is TGTGCCAGCAGTTTAGTGAGCGGGGCGTACAATGAGCAGTTCTTC. It translates to CASSLVSGAYNEQFF.